The clone carrying this T cell receptor beta chain was counted between two and nine times. The antigen remains undetermined. RNA transcripts gave rise to amplified TCR beta CDR3 regions. When the TCR CDR3 underwent first-round RT-PCR, the HTBI primer set was used. TCRdb reprocessed the multiplex PCR reads via MiXCR and lists one record per CDR3 protein. The table has 340,000 or so distinct CDR3 sequences, around a sixth seen once. V trimming: 5 bases; J trimming: 1 base; junction bases outside the gene matches: 10. The CDR3 loop spans 17 amino acids. CDR1 and CDR2 (germline): MDHEN, SYDVKM. The data belong to a study of T cells in Graves' hyperthyroidism and ophthalmopathy. The study, taken as a whole, reports: Most thyroid clonotypes with frequency above 0.001 were detected in blood.

Sequencing used blood. The clonotype was recovered from a woman aged 45-59 years with Graves' hyperthyroidism. This chain connects TRBV28 to TRBJ2-3; 9 positions agree with TRBD2. The CDR3 sequence is CASSTPLAGEGTDTQYF. CDR3 in DNA: TGTGCCAGCAGTACCCCTTTAGCGGGAGAGGGCACAGATACGCAGTATTTT.